This TCR beta chain was identified in a study of monozygotic twins with inflammatory bowel disease (dated by TCRdb to the late 2010s). For the study in its entirety: The full study comprised 28 monozygotic twin pairs: nine German pairs (four IBD-concordant, five IBD-discordant) and 19 IBD-discordant Danish pairs. Disease-associated traits were sought mainly through comparisons between IBD patients and their genetically identical healthy co-twins within discordant pairs. Each individual had, on average, about 151 000 unique TCRalpha sequences and 181 000 unique TCRbeta sequences available for analysis.

The method behind the library was 5' RACE. For each TCR library, around 3,500 ng of total RNA was used. cDNA was synthesized with SMARTScribe reverse transcriptase in eight separate reactions per sample. Unique molecular identifiers containing a 6-nucleotide sample barcode were introduced through template switching during cDNA synthesis. Amplification of TCRalpha and TCRbeta cDNA involved two nested PCRs of about 15 and 9 cycles, and each PCR was followed by bead purification. Before amplification, cDNA was treated with uracil DNA-glycosylase and purified using the QIAquick PCR purification kit. In the second PCR, Illumina TruSeq-compatible adapters and sample-specific barcodes were added. Library quality and concentration were checked on TapeStation and Qubit, and libraries were pooled at about 4.9 ng each. Sequencing of the pooled libraries was done on an Illumina HiSeq2500 single-index Rapid Run using custom sequencing primers and 2 x 100 bp reads. Concerning the study's data processing: UMI-based consensus assembly with MiGEC version 1.2.6 was used to correct PCR and sequencing errors. MiXCR version 2.1.1 handled V(D)J alignment, clonotype assembly and CDR3 extraction. Gene usage, clonotype sharing and MAIT/NKT TCR abundance were normalised by analysing the top 1000, 10 000 and 20 000 clonotypes per sample. Diversity was computed as the inverse Simpson index with the vegan R package after downsampling to 27 000 UMIs. Paired Mann-Whitney U tests were applied to discordant twin pairs, with Benjamini-Hochberg correction for multiple testing. Following TCRdb reprocessing, every CDR3 protein sequence forms one entry, and DNA is not provided. These V and J calls derive from TCRdb rather than the authors' analysis. The table for this sample shows roughly 200,000 distinct CDR3 sequences. In total, the top ten clones hold 1.5% to 2% of the sample.

On this clonotype: The antigen this receptor binds is unknown.

From each donor, a roughly 2.5 ml peripheral blood sample was collected into PAXgene tubes and stored at -80 degrees C. Without any T cell sorting, total RNA was extracted from whole blood using the PAXgene blood miRNA kit on an automated QIAcube. Peripheral blood from monozygotic twin pairs, either concordant or discordant for inflammatory bowel disease, underwent deep TCRalpha and TCRbeta repertoire profiling that used unique molecular barcoding. For every twin pair, smoking habits were documented, and each individual was categorised as a current, former or never smoker. The germline V gene gives CDR1 as SGHRS and CDR2 as YFSETQ. The CDR3, from cysteine to phenylalanine, totals 19 residues. DNA is not recorded here. What the work shows at the level of the full study, not this receptor alone: The results gave no support for a single strong signal or clonotype linked to IBD. Repertoire similarity did not differ between concordant and discordant twins, possibly due to limited statistical power. IBD patients shared fewer clonotypes with other individuals than healthy twins did, most markedly in patients showing signs of disease activity. Distinction between different T cell subtypes could not be achieved in the analysis. TCRbeta repertoire diversity, by inverse Simpson index, was decreased in IBD patients compared with their healthy co-twins. Because patients received different immunosuppressive treatments, the repertoires may have picked up extra background noise and variability between individuals.

The chain is encoded by TRBV5-1 joined to TRBJ2-7; the D call from TCRdb, TRBD1, cannot be confirmed without DNA. The receptor's source is a human donor with ulcerative colitis or Crohn's disease, or a healthy co-twin of an affected twin (not recorded which). The sequenced material came from blood. The CDR3 corresponds to CASSLEITGYHSSSYEQYF. The variable domain in full, with residues beyond the CDR3 obtained from the reference TRBV5-1 and TRBJ2-7 genes, is KAGVTQTPRYLIKTRGQQVTLSCSPISGHRSVSWYQQTPGQGLQFLFEYFSETQRNKGNFPGRFSGRQFSNSRSEMNVSTLELGDSALYLCASSLEITGYHSSSYEQYFGPGTRLTVT.